The sequence of this T cell receptor beta chain was determined in a study of CD8+ T cells in alopecia areata. General study results and limits: Scalp samples also yield sequences from resident alphabeta T cells of normal skin. Clonality exceeded that of normal scalp in lesional scalp, most notably in alopecia totalis/universalis.

Concerning this clone itself: Its target is not known. Mouse gene names and germline throughout.

Sequencing relied on a cDNA template that was reverse transcribed from extracted RNA. The repertoire was sequenced with immunoSEQ multiplex PCR; TCRdb's copy has only in-frame clones and lacks some. The sample holds approximately 110,000 clones, and no clone turns up only once. Sequences were obtained from lesional skin. This receptor was identified in a C3H/HeJ mouse with alopecia areata. The strain's MHC type: H2-k.

CDR3 bases read: TGTGCCAGCAGTGATGACTTCTTTAGTCAAAAC. Protein: CASSDDFFSQN. The full CDR3 protein is CASSDDFFSQNTLYF. V is TRBV13-3 and J is TRBJ2-4; D call uncertain. The CDR3 goes on 4 residues after the read ends, and that part is filled in from the germline J gene. Germline CDR1 is NNHDY and CDR2 is SYVADS. V lost 0 bases, J lost 0 bases, and 8 bases lay in between. The CDR3 has 15 amino acids.